Below, one T cell receptor (beta chain) is given with its context. Its antigen is unknown. Second-dose schedules of about 4 or about 12 weeks were combined. Clones were read by immunoSEQ multiplex PCR, and TCRdb kept only the in-frame ones, dropping some. Seen here are about 160,000 clones, roughly 90% observed once, and the top ten hold roughly 4%. V dropped 3 bases and J dropped 7 bases, with 13 bases sitting between them. Germline-derived CDR1 and CDR2 are LNHDA and SQIVND (reference sequence). CDR3 length equals 14 residues. The record originates from a study of T cell responses to AZD1222 COVID-19 vaccine. Overall study findings and caveats: Just a handful of people given AZD1222 tested seropositive at baseline. Targets within unmutated variant regions were reportedly found for nearly half of spike-specific TCRs. Repertoire samples came only from after the peak T cell response.

The V call is TRBV19, the J call TRBJ1-5; D is ambiguous. The clonotype was recovered from an adult who received the AZD1222 COVID-19 vaccine. This specimen was peripheral blood, taken 28 days after the second AZD1222 dose. The CDR3 reads CASSITQMSQPQHF. CDR3 bases: TGTGCCAGTAGTATTACCCAGATGTCACAGCCCCAGCATTTT.